This entry lists 15 T cell receptor beta chains sequenced from one sample in a study of cytomegalovirus exposure and HLA in healthy donors. Vbeta (60) and Jbeta (13) primers were used in the PCR. TCRdb's table, derived via immunoSEQ multiplex PCR, lists solely in-frame clones and lacks some. The data show roughly 180,000 clones, approximately 84% seen once. Material for sequencing was PBMCs. The receptors stem from a girl aged 5-17 years in good health and CMV-seropositive.

The chain employs TRBV6-6 and TRBJ1-1; no reliable D call. The CDR3 spans 14 residues. With 6 bases removed from V and 4 bases from J, the gap between germline ends came to 15 bases. Per the germline V gene, CDR1 is MNHNY and CDR2 is SVGAGI (reference sequence). CDR3 nucleotides: TGTGCCAGCAGCCCCTGGCAGGTTGTCACTGAAGCTTTCTTT. Translation gives CASSPWQVVTEAFF.

The DNA for the CDR3 is TGTGCCAGCAGCCGTGACAGAAAAGAGACCCAGTACTTC. This translates into CASSRDRKETQYF. J is TRBJ2-5 and V is TRBV11-2, with D perhaps TRBD1 (5 bases). V was clipped by 5 bases and J by 3 bases, with 10 bases between them. CDR3 length equals 13 residues. From germline, CDR1 is SGHAT and CDR2 FQNNGV.

The genes are TRBV6-5 and TRBJ1-2; TRBD1 aligns across 10 bases. Germline values: CDR1 MNHEY, CDR2 SVGAGI. The CDR3 consists of 15 residues. V shed 5 bases and J 8 bases; nucleotides not matched to a gene: 11. The CDR3 DNA follows: TGTGCCAGCAGTCCCAGGACAGGGGGTATCGGCGGCTACACCTTC. Translating it yields CASSPRTGGIGGYTF.

This clone is a singleton in its sample. CDR3 sequence (DNA): TGTGCCCTCCGAGGCGCGAACCAAGGTCAGCCCCAGCATTTT. The encoded protein is CALRGANQGQPQHF. The chain joins TRBV21-1 to TRBJ1-5. TRBV21-1 is a pseudogene segment. CDR3 length: 14 residues.

This clone was counted only a few times. Within the sample, other DNA sequences also encode this same CDR3. The gene calls are TRBV7-6 and TRBJ1-1, with a weak D call TRBD1 (6 bases). The V and J ends lost 3 bases and 1 base respectively, with 6 bases between them. The CDR3 has 13 residues. CDR1 SGHVS and CDR2 FNYEAQ come from the germline V gene. The CDR3 is CASSLGQNTEAFF. Here the CDR3 DNA reads TGTGCCAGCAGCTTGGGACAGAACACTGAAGCTTTCTTT.

The rearrangement joins TRBV6-6 to TRBJ1-3, with 8 nucleotides matching TRBD1. The junction had 7 bases not matched to a gene; V was cut back by 6 bases and J by 0 bases. Germline CDR1 is MNHNY and CDR2 is SVGAGI (reference sequence). The CDR3 extends over 16 amino acids. The CDR3 region has the DNA TGTGCCAGCAGCGTACGACAGGGGTCCTCTGGAAACACCATATATTTT. Protein: CASSVRQGSSGNTIYF.

CDR3 sequence (DNA): TGTGCCTGGAGCCCAGACAATGAGCAGTTCTTC. Translation: CAWSPDNEQFF. The rearrangement uses TRBV30 and TRBJ2-1; no definite D call. Between the trimmed V and J ends, which lost 3 bases and 5 bases, there was a span of 5 bases. The CDR3 has 11 residues. The germline V gene has CDR1 GTSNPN and CDR2 SVGIG (reference sequence).

The rearrangement uses TRBV5-1 and TRBJ2-7; 8 nucleotides align to TRBD2. The CDR3 contains 17 residues. J lost 3 bases, V lost 0 bases, and 11 bases had no gene match. Germline values: CDR1 SGHRS, CDR2 YFSETQ. CDR3 DNA sequence: TGCGCCAGCAGCTTGGGGCACGGGGGGGAAGGAGACTACGAGCAGTACTTC. Translated, it gives CASSLGHGGEGDYEQYF.

The table lists this clone with a few counts. This chain joins TRBV5-8 and TRBJ1-2; a weak D match, TRBD1 (6 bases). The CDR3 totals 16 residues. The V and J ends lost 0 bases and 7 bases respectively, with 19 bases between them. Germline CDR1 is SGHTS and CDR2 is YDEGEE. CDR3 DNA sequence: TGTGCCAGCAGCTTGGCCGATTCATGGGGGCGGAGTGGCTACACCTTC. The encoded protein is CASSLADSWGRSGYTF.

The chain employs TRBV10-2 and TRBJ2-3; D remains ambiguous. The germline CDR1 and CDR2 sequences are WSHSY and SAAADI. The CDR3 has 16 amino acids. V dropped 0 bases and J dropped 2 bases, with 12 bases sitting between them. CDR3 in amino acids: CASSESNIIDTDTQYF. In DNA, the CDR3 is TGCGCCAGCAGTGAGTCGAACATAATCGACACAGATACGCAGTATTTT.

The rearrangement joins TRBV10-3 to TRBJ2-3; 9 nucleotides match TRBD2. Unmatched junction bases numbered 1, after V lost 4 bases and J lost 2 bases. This CDR3 has 14 amino acids. CDR1 and CDR2 from the germline V gene are ENHRY and SYGVKD. The CDR3 is CAISASGVTDTQYF. For the CDR3, the DNA is TGTGCCATCAGTGCTAGCGGGGTCACAGATACGCAGTATTTT.

The CDR3 sequence: CASGLLDMGSPYEQYF. The DNA of the CDR3 is TGTGCTAGTGGTTTGCTCGACATGGGGAGTCCCTACGAGCAGTACTTC. V and J are TRBV12-5 and TRBJ2-7; D perhaps matches TRBD2 (5 bases). V was cut by 2 bases and J by 2 bases, with 16 bases left in between. This CDR3 contains 16 residues. Per germline, CDR1 LGHNT and CDR2 FRNRAP. The full variable domain, with the rest looked up from reference TRBV12-5 and TRBJ2-7, is DARVTQTPRHKVTEMGQEVTMRCQPILGHNTVFWYRQTMMQGLELLAYFRNRAPLDDSGMPKDRFSAEMPDATLATLKIQPSEPRDSAVYFCASGLLDMGSPYEQYFGPGTRLTVT.

CDR3 DNA: TGTGCCACCACCCGGGACAGGGGACTAGACTATGGCTACACCTTC. Translating gives CATTRDRGLDYGYTF. The chain links TRBV19 to TRBJ1-2; 10 bases map to TRBD1. CDR1 and CDR2 (germline): LNHDA, SQIVND (reference sequence). CDR3 length: 15 residues. With V trimmed by 10 bases and J by 3 bases, 11 bases remained unmatched.

Written as DNA, the CDR3 is TGTGCCACAAACAACCCGGGGTTCACTGAAGCTTTCTTT. As protein: CATNNPGFTEAFF. The chain couples TRBV28 to TRBJ1-1; unclear D gene. V was cut by 10 bases and J by 4 bases, with 16 bases left in between. Germline CDR1 is MDHEN and CDR2 is SYDVKM. CDR3 length: 13 residues.

The chain has TRBV2 and TRBJ1-5; D gene uncertain. Germline V lookup: CDR1 SNHLY, CDR2 FYNNEI. With 5 bases removed from V and 2 bases from J, the gap between germline ends came to 7 bases. The CDR3 is 13 amino acids. The CDR3 loop reads CASSFQGNQPQHF. The CDR3 bases are TGTGCCAGCAGTTTCCAGGGCAATCAGCCCCAGCATTTT. The full variable domain, rest sourced from reference TRBV2 and TRBJ1-5, is EPEVTQTPSHQVTQMGQEVILRCVPISNHLYFYWYRQILGQKVEFLVSFYNNEISEKSEIFDDQFSVERPDGSNFTLKIRSTKLEDSAMYFCASSFQGNQPQHFGDGTRLSIL.